This entry describes one TCR beta chain. This CDR3 region has 10 residues. CDR1 is SNHLY, CDR2 FYNNEI, per germline. V dropped 4 bases and J dropped 7 bases, with 2 bases sitting between them. The repertoire was sequenced with immunoSEQ multiplex PCR; TCRdb's copy has only in-frame clones and lacks some. The sample holds 130,000 to 150,000 clones; 79% are singletons and the top ten take 9.5% to 15%. The sample comes from a study of cytotoxic CD8 clonotypes in ibrutinib-treated CLL. The chain is built from TRBV2 and TRBJ2-1; no definite D call. The clonotype comes from a human donor with chronic lymphocytic leukemia. Sequences were derived from PBMCs, sampled after 12 months of ibrutinib treatment. The CDR3 DNA sequence: TGTGCCAGCAGTGGAAATGAGCAGTTCTTC. This sequence encodes CASSGNEQFF. The entire variable domain, with the rest obtained from reference TRBV2 and TRBJ2-1, is as follows: EPEVTQTPSHQVTQMGQEVILRCVPISNHLYFYWYRQILGQKVEFLVSFYNNEISEKSEIFDDQFSVERPDGSNFTLKIRSTKLEDSAMYFCASSGNEQFFGPGTRLTVL.